This TCR beta chain stems from a study of PD-1 blockade in classical Hodgkin lymphoma. Study-level results: Patients with a complete response exhibited baseline diversity comparable to newly diagnosed patients. The authors have not defined what causes the repertoire differences, possibly disease activity or prior therapy. CD4+ TCR diversity climbed significantly by C4D1, unlike CD8+ TCR diversity.

Time point defined: cycle 4 day 1 (C4D1), after about 6 weeks of nivolumab. With no exception, relapse followed autologous stem cell transplantation in all patients, and brentuximab vedotin exposure varied. Trimming took 5 bases from V and 4 from J, leaving 14 bases between them. Germline CDR1 is MNHNY and CDR2 is SVGAGI (reference sequence). The CDR3 consists of 14 residues. This clone was detected once. Its antigen is currently unknown. Sequencing was performed with immunoSEQ multiplex PCR; in TCRdb, only in-frame clones are kept and a portion is missing. The sample includes 90,000 to 100,000 clones, 78% seen only once; the top ten take 9.4%.

The TCR comes from a human donor with classical Hodgkin lymphoma. The input for sequencing was peripheral blood mononuclear cells (PBMCs), taken before the fourth cycle of nivolumab. This sequence joins TRBV6-6 and TRBJ1-2; D call uncertain. CDR3 loop: CASSTSGSVYGYTF. CDR3 nucleotide sequence: TGTGCCAGCAGTACCTCAGGCTCTGTCTATGGCTACACCTTC.